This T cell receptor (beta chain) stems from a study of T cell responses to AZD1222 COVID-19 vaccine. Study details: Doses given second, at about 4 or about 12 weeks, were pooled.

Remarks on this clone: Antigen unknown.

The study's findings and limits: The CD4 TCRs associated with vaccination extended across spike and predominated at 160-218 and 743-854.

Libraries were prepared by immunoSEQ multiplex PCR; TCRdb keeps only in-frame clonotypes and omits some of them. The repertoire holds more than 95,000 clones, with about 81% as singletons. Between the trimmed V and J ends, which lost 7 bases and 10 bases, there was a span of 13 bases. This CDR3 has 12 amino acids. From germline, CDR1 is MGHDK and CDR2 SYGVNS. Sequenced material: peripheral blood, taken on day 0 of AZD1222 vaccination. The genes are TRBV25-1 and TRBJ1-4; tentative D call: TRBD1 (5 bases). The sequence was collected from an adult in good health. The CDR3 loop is CASTPRQGKLFF. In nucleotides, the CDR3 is TGTGCCAGCACTCCAAGGCAGGGAAAACTGTTTTTT.